This entry is about one T cell receptor beta chain. The sample originates from a study of blood T cell repertoires in COVID-19. V dropped 1 base and J dropped 2 bases, with 14 bases sitting between them. Germline V gives CDR1 SEHNR, CDR2 FQNEAQ (reference sequence). This CDR3 is built from 16 residues. Sequencing was performed with immunoSEQ multiplex PCR; in TCRdb, only in-frame clones are kept and a portion is missing. The table shows 200,000 or so clones, with about 86% occurring only once. Sequenced material: PBMCs or T cells enriched from blood (not recorded which). The source of this sequence is a man between 40 and 49 years old who had recovered from COVID-19. This sequence joins TRBV7-9 and TRBJ1-2; D is undetermined. The CDR3 protein is CASSLDRVTKNYGYTF. In DNA form, the CDR3 reads TGTGCCAGCAGCTTAGACAGAGTGACAAAGAACTATGGCTACACCTTC.